These T cell receptor beta chains were read from a single sample in a study of identical twins. TCRdb used MiXCR to reprocess the 5' RACE reads, holding one entry per CDR3 protein. This table has 1,800,000 or so distinct CDR3 sequences, roughly 35% appearing once. Specimen: cord blood. The receptors were sampled from a newborn girl in good health. Each CDR3 is given with its conserved first and last residue. A D gene is named only where the DNA matches it firmly. Part of the rows lack a size; the others show once, few, many or a class for expanded clones.

CDR3 length	clone size	J gene	D gene	V gene	CDR3 DNA	CDR3 protein
12	few	TRBJ2-7	NA	TRBV20-1	TGCAGTGCAACGGAGGGACCCTACGAGCAGTACTTC	CSATEGPYEQYF
15	few	TRBJ1-2	TRBD1	TRBV6-5	TGTGCCAGCAGTTATAGGGGGACAGGGAGGAATGGCTACACCTTC	CASSYRGTGRNGYTF
15	NA	TRBJ1-2	NA	TRBV3-1	TGTGCCAGCAGCCAAGGCGCCAGGGGTGGCTATGGCTACACCTTC	CASSQGARGGYGYTF
13	few	TRBJ2-7	NA	TRBV20-1	TGCAGTGCTAGAGATCACCCGTCCTACGAGCAGTACTTC	CSARDHPSYEQYF
22	NA	TRBJ2-7	TRBD2	TRBV3-1	TGTGCCAGCAGCCTACGCGGACTAGGGACTAGCGGGAGGGACTATTCCTACAATGAGCAGTACTTC	CASSLRGLGTSGRDYSYNEQYF
14	NA	TRBJ1-1	TRBD1	TRBV7-9	TGTGCCAGCAGCTTAACAGGGGCGGCCACTGAAGCTTTCTTT	CASSLTGAATEAFF
18	NA	TRBJ2-7	TRBD2	TRBV14	TGTGCCAGCAGCCACCGGACTAGCGGGAGAGGGATCTACAATGAGCAGTACTTC	CASSHRTSGRGIYNEQYF
16	NA	TRBJ2-3	TRBD2	TRBV6-1	TGTGCCAGCAGTGGACGACTAGCGGCTAGCACAGATATGCAGTATTTT	CASSGRLAASTDMQYF
13	NA	TRBJ2-7	NA	TRBV24-1	TGTGCCACCAGTGATTTCCCCGTAGCGGAGCAGTACTTC	CATSDFPVAEQYF
11	many	TRBJ2-3	NA	TRBV10-3	TGTGCCATCAGTCTCACAGATACGCAGTATTTT	CAISLTDTQYF
16	NA	TRBJ2-7	NA	TRBV28	TGTGCCAGCACCTCCCTGGACGTAACCTCCTTCTACGAGCAGTACTTC	CASTSLDVTSFYEQYF
14	few	TRBJ2-1	TRBD2	TRBV25-1	TGTGCCAGCAGCCTCAAAGCGGGACACAATGAGCAGTTCTTC	CASSLKAGHNEQFF
14	NA	TRBJ1-3	NA	TRBV20-1	TGCAGTGCTAGACTCGGGGGCTCTGGAAACACCATATATTTT	CSARLGGSGNTIYF
17	few	TRBJ2-7	TRBD2	TRBV20-1	TGCAGTGCTAGAGATGACCTAGCGGGGATCCTCTACAATGAGCAGTACTTC	CSARDDLAGILYNEQYF
14	NA	TRBJ2-3	NA	TRBV6-2/TRBV6-3	TGTGCCAGCAGCCCGAGCTTCGGCACAGATACGCAGTATTTT	CASSPSFGTDTQYF
17	NA	TRBJ2-1	TRBD1	TRBV6-5	TGTGCCAGCAGTCTACTACAGGGGTATGGCTCCTACAATGAGCAGTTCTTC	CASSLLQGYGSYNEQFF
16	NA	TRBJ2-1	TRBD2	TRBV20-1	TGCAGTCAGGGACTAGCGGGGGGGCTTGACTACAATGAGCAGTTCTTC	CSQGLAGGLDYNEQFF
17	NA	TRBJ2-5	TRBD2	TRBV3-1	TGTGCCAGCAGCCAAGGCCGGTACGGCGGGGGGTCTGAGACCCAGTACTTC	CASSQGRYGGGSETQYF
16	few	TRBJ2-3	TRBD2	TRBV7-2	TGTGCCAGCAGCAGAACTAGCGGGAGTGGCACAGATACGCAGTATTTT	CASSRTSGSGTDTQYF
13	few	TRBJ1-5	TRBD1	TRBV12-3/TRBV12-4	TGTGCCAGCACCCTGACAGGGGGTCAGCCCCAGCATTTT	CASTLTGGQPQHF
15	NA	TRBJ2-1	NA	TRBV3-1	TGTGCCAGCGGCTCAATCCGGGACTCCTACAATGAGCAGTTCTTC	CASGSIRDSYNEQFF
12	few	TRBJ1-1	NA	TRBV29-1	TGCAGCGCTTTAACAGGGACCACTGAAGCTTTCTTT	CSALTGTTEAFF
15	NA	TRBJ2-2	NA	TRBV20-1	TGCAGTGCTAGAGTTCGGCAGGCCAACACCGGGGAGCTGTTTTTT	CSARVRQANTGELFF
14	NA	TRBJ2-1	TRBD2	TRBV3-1	TGTGCCAGCAGCCAATTCACTAGCGGGAGGAGAACGTTCTTC	CASSQFTSGRRTFF
14	NA	TRBJ1-1	NA	TRBV6-1	TGTGCCAGCAGAACACCGGGATGGGGGGCTGAAGCTTTCTTT	CASRTPGWGAEAFF
14	NA	TRBJ2-3	TRBD2	TRBV10-2	TGCGCCAGCATGATTAGCGGGGACACAGATACGCAGTATTTT	CASMISGDTDTQYF
15	few	TRBJ1-1	NA	TRBV4-2	TGTGCCAGCAGCCGCGGACGGCTTATGAACACTGAAGCTTTCTTT	CASSRGRLMNTEAFF
17	NA	TRBJ2-1	TRBD2	TRBV3-1	TGTGCCAGCAGCCAAGAAGGGCTTAGCGGGAGGTACAATGAGCAGTTCTTC	CASSQEGLSGRYNEQFF
14	few	TRBJ2-7	NA	TRBV20-1	TGCAGTGCGAGACTGGCGGGACGGGTCTACGAGCAGTACTTC	CSARLAGRVYEQYF